This entry lists 30 T cell receptor beta chains sequenced from one sample in a study of Ad26.COV2.S vaccination and SARS-CoV-2 variants. Data came from immunoSEQ multiplex PCR; TCRdb stores just in-frame clones and leaves some out. Found here are hundreds of thousands of clones, about 90% of them singletons; the top ten hold approximately 1.5%. Treatment specified: 15 to 20 received Ad26.COV2.S at low or high dose, single or two shots; several received placebo; per-sample allocation not given. Specimens were obtained on day 63 following the first vaccine or placebo injection. Specimen: peripheral blood, collected in a trial of Ad26.COV2.S vaccine versus placebo. The receptors stem from a person between 18 and 65 years old who received the Ad26.COV2.S COVID-19 vaccine or a placebo.

The chain joins TRBV3-1 (or the pseudogene TRBV3-2) to TRBJ2-3; a possible D gene is TRBD2 (6 bases). The length of the CDR3 is 13 residues. The V and J ends lost 0 bases and 6 bases respectively, with 7 bases between them. Germline lookup yields CDR1 LGHDT and CDR2 YNNKEL (reference sequence). The CDR3 loop is CASSQEAGDTQYF. Here the CDR3 DNA reads TGTGCCAGCAGCCAAGAGGCGGGGGATACGCAGTATTTT.

The chain employs TRBV30 and TRBJ2-7; the D gene is possibly TRBD2 (6 bases). From germline, CDR1 is GTSNPN and CDR2 SVGIG (reference sequence). V lost 2 bases and J lost 5, with 16 bases in between. This CDR3 contains 14 residues. The CDR3 region has the DNA TGTGCCTGGAGTTCCTCGGGGGAGCGGAACGAGCAGTACTTC. Protein: CAWSSSGERNEQYF.

The rearrangement links TRBV4-2 to TRBJ2-5; D unresolved. The CDR3 runs to 11 residues. Trimming shortened V by 4 bases and J by 2 bases, and 2 bases separated the two germline ends. Germline loops: CDR1 LGHNA, CDR2 YNFKEQ. The CDR3 coding sequence is TGTGCCAGCAGCCGACAAGAGACCCAGTACTTC. This encodes CASSRQETQYF.

The CDR3 here is CASSLLAGGDEQYF. CDR3 DNA sequence: TGTGCCAGCAGCCTTCTAGCGGGAGGCGACGAGCAGTACTTC. V is TRBV4-2 and J is TRBJ2-7, with TRBD2 matching 11 bases. The germline V gene has CDR1 LGHNA and CDR2 YNFKEQ. The CDR3 is 14 residues long. The V gene end was trimmed by 4 bases and the J gene end by 5 bases; junction bases not matched to a gene: 4.

The chain couples TRBV30 to TRBJ1-4; TRBD1 is a possible D gene (6 bases). V was cut by 2 bases and J by 10 bases, with 17 bases left in between. Germline V gives CDR1 GTSNPN, CDR2 SVGIG (reference sequence). This CDR3 region has 14 residues. The CDR3 reads CAWSLGGPLVKLFF. CDR3 nucleotide sequence: TGTGCCTGGAGTCTCGGGGGGCCACTCGTAAAACTGTTTTTT.

Only one count was recorded for this clone. The chain carries TRBV7-9 and TRBJ2-5, with D unclear. The CDR3 sequence is 13 residues long. Germline CDR1 and CDR2: SEHNR and FQNEAQ (reference sequence). The V and J ends lost 2 bases and 3 bases respectively, with 7 bases between them. The CDR3 sequence is CASSLKAKETQYF. The CDR3, as DNA: TGTGCCAGCAGCTTAAAGGCAAAAGAGACCCAGTACTTC.

The chain is built from TRBV15 and TRBJ1-1, with D hard to call. Germline V CDR1 and CDR2: LNHNV, YYDKDF (reference sequence). V was clipped by 3 bases and J by 1 base, with 21 bases between them. This CDR3 is built from 18 residues. The CDR3, as DNA: TGTGCCACCAGCAGGAAAAGTTTGAGGGCCCCTCCGAACACTGAAGCTTTCTTT. Residues: CATSRKSLRAPPNTEAFF.

The chain combines TRBV3-1 (or the pseudogene TRBV3-2) with TRBJ1-5, with D possibly being TRBD1 (5 bases). Germline CDR1 LGHDT, CDR2 YNNKEL (reference sequence). CDR3 size: 17 residues. V was shortened by 1 base and J by 0 bases, with 13 bases between the two germline ends. The CDR3, as DNA: TGTGCCAGCAGCCAAGGTACAGGAATTTATAGCAATCAGCCCCAGCATTTT. Protein: CASSQGTGIYSNQPQHF.

The chain couples TRBV12-3 or TRBV12-4 to TRBJ2-4; unclear D gene. V dropped 5 bases and J dropped 5 bases, with 4 bases sitting between them. The CDR3 is made up of 11 amino acids. The CDR3 loop reads CASSQENIQYF. CDR3 DNA sequence: TGTGCCAGCAGTCAAGAAAACATTCAGTACTTC.

The chain employs TRBV11-2 and TRBJ2-1; 7 bases align to TRBD2. The germline CDR1 and CDR2 sequences are SGHAT and FQNNGV. Trimming cost V 1 base and J 14 bases; bases outside gene matches: 8. The CDR3 is 13 residues long. The CDR3 DNA follows: TGTGCCAGCAGCTTAGCTGGCTCGAGCGGGAAGTTCTTC. Protein: CASSLAGSSGKFF.

V gene TRBV27 combines with J gene TRBJ1-6; 7 bases line up with TRBD1. Germline CDR1 and CDR2: MNHEY and SMNVEV (reference sequence). There are 13 residues in the CDR3. V gave up 7 bases and J gave up 4 bases; unmatched junction bases: 1. CDR3 bases: TGTGCCAGCAAGGGACAGTATAATTCACCCCTCCACTTT. Residues: CASKGQYNSPLHF.

The gene calls are TRBV10-1 and TRBJ1-2; 9 bases map to TRBD1. The CDR3 consists of 15 residues. CDR1 is WNHNN, CDR2 SYGVQD, per germline (reference sequence). With 6 bases clipped from V and 4 bases from J, the junction kept 9 bases outside the gene matches. The CDR3 DNA reads TGCGCCAGCAGCCCCGGGACAGGGCCCTTCTATGGCTACACCTTC. Protein sequence: CASSPGTGPFYGYTF.

The rearrangement joins TRBV5-1 to TRBJ2-1, with D perhaps TRBD1 or TRBD2 (5 bases each). The CDR3 has 14 residues. Trimming removed 0 bases from V and 6 bases from J, with 10 bases in between. Germline CDR1 reads SGHRS; CDR2 reads YFSETQ. CDR3 sequence reads: CASSLVPGPNEQFF. As DNA, the CDR3 is TGCGCCAGCAGCTTGGTACCGGGGCCCAATGAGCAGTTCTTC. The full variable domain, rest sourced from reference TRBV5-1 and TRBJ2-1, is KAGVTQTPRYLIKTRGQQVTLSCSPISGHRSVSWYQQTPGQGLQFLFEYFSETQRNKGNFPGRFSGRQFSNSRSEMNVSTLELGDSALYLCASSLVPGPNEQFFGPGTRLTVL.

V and J are TRBV2 and TRBJ2-2, with no clear D. The CDR3 covers 11 residues. CDR1 is SNHLY, CDR2 FYNNEI, per germline. The ends were cut back, 8 bases at V and 4 bases at J, with 5 bases in the middle. CDR3 nucleotides: TGTGCCAGCTACATCACCGGGGAGCTGTTTTTT. It encodes CASYITGELFF.

This chain links TRBV4-1 with TRBJ2-7; no definite D call. Trimming took 0 bases from V and 0 from J, leaving 15 bases between them. Germline V lookup: CDR1 MGHRA, CDR2 YSYEKL. This CDR3 has 17 amino acids. CDR3 loop: CASSQEVLGIGSYEQYF. CDR3 coding DNA: TGCGCCAGCAGCCAAGAGGTCCTGGGGATTGGCTCCTACGAGCAGTACTTC.

The gene calls are TRBV7-6 and TRBJ2-1; D uncertain. Trimming cost V 1 base and J 8 bases, with 12 bases left between them. Germline V lookup: CDR1 SGHVS, CDR2 FNYEAQ. The CDR3 runs to 14 residues. The CDR3 coding sequence is TGTGCCAGCAGCTTAGGACCAACCCTCCATGAGCAGTTCTTC. It specifies CASSLGPTLHEQFF.

The chain recombines TRBV5-1 with TRBJ1-1; unclear D gene. Germline assignment: CDR1 SGHRS and CDR2 YFSETQ. The CDR3 is 14 amino acids. The V end lost 3 bases, the J end lost 1 base, and 10 bases lay between the germline ends. CDR3: CASSSHSGNTEAFF. The CDR3 bases are TGCGCCAGCAGCTCTCATTCGGGGAACACTGAAGCTTTCTTT.

The V and J genes are TRBV25-1 and TRBJ2-1; perhaps TRBD2 as D (6 bases). The CDR3 is made up of 14 amino acids. Trimming took 1 base from V and 7 from J, leaving 11 bases between them. Germline assignment: CDR1 MGHDK and CDR2 SYGVNS. The DNA of the CDR3 is TGTGCCAGCAGTGAATGGGGTGGGGGGAATGAGCAGTTCTTC. This translates into CASSEWGGGNEQFF.

In this sample, this clone turned up once. This rearrangement joins TRBV3-1 (or the pseudogene TRBV3-2) to TRBJ1-4; 8 bases map to TRBD1. V gave up 4 bases and J gave up 0 bases; unmatched junction bases: 7. The CDR3 sequence is 17 residues long. Germline assignment: CDR1 LGHDT and CDR2 YNNKEL (reference sequence). The CDR3 region has the DNA TGTGCCAGCAGCCCAGGGGGACAGGATGCAACTAATGAAAAACTGTTTTTT. Translation gives CASSPGGQDATNEKLFF.

This chain uses TRBV19 with TRBJ2-4; 11 nucleotides align to TRBD2. CDR3 size: 18 residues. CDR1 and CDR2 from the germline V gene are LNHDA and SQIVND (reference sequence). Trimming removed 3 bases from V and 0 bases from J; junction bases left unmatched: 7. The DNA for the CDR3 is TGTGCCAGTAGTATCGCCGCGGGACTAGCGGTAGCCAAAAACATTCAGTACTTC. This codes for CASSIAAGLAVAKNIQYF.

The V and J genes are TRBV2 and TRBJ1-2; 10 nucleotides agree with TRBD1. Germline V lookup: CDR1 SNHLY, CDR2 FYNNEI. Trimming cost V 6 bases and J 4 bases; bases outside gene matches: 5. The CDR3 covers 14 residues. The CDR3 DNA reads as TGTGCCAGCAGACAGACAGGGGGCGGCTATGGCTACACCTTC. Amino acid sequence: CASRQTGGGYGYTF.

The genes are TRBV11-2 and TRBJ1-2; D not resolved. CDR1 SGHAT and CDR2 FQNNGV come from the germline V gene. The CDR3 extends over 11 amino acids. Trimming took 1 base from V and 8 from J, leaving 5 bases between them. Written as DNA, the CDR3 is TGTGCCAGCAGCTTAGGGTTAGGCTACACCTTC. Translation gives CASSLGLGYTF.

The chain employs TRBV4-2 and TRBJ2-7; D might be TRBD1 or TRBD2, each matching 5 bases. The CDR3 covers 15 residues. Germline V CDR1 and CDR2: LGHNA, YNFKEQ. V was cut by 0 bases and J by 4 bases, with 13 bases left in between. CDR3 residues: CASSQEGEGNYEQYF. The CDR3 DNA follows: TGTGCCAGCAGCCAAGAGGGGGAAGGAAATTACGAGCAGTACTTC.

This clone showed up just once. The rearrangement joins TRBV6-5 to TRBJ2-7, with a possible D match to TRBD1 (6 bases). The CDR3 is made up of 13 amino acids. Germline V CDR1 and CDR2: MNHEY, SVGAGI. The V end lost 8 bases, the J end lost 3 bases, and 14 bases lay between the germline ends. CDR3 loop: CASGRDIIYEQYF. The CDR3 DNA is TGTGCCAGCGGTCGGGACATTATCTACGAGCAGTACTTC.

This clone was seen a single time. V and J are TRBV30 and TRBJ2-7; tentatively, D is TRBD2 (6 bases). The CDR3 is 14 amino acids. Germline assignment: CDR1 GTSNPN and CDR2 SVGIG (reference sequence). V was pared by 4 bases and J by 3 bases, with 16 bases between. The DNA of the CDR3 is TGTGCCTGGAACACGGATAGCGGCCGCTACGAGCAGTACTTC. This codes for CAWNTDSGRYEQYF.

Worth noting for this clone: Other DNA sequences within the sample encode an identical CDR3. This chain joins TRBV7-2 and TRBJ2-3, with D perhaps being TRBD1 or TRBD2 (5 bases each). The V gene lost 0 bases and the J gene lost 1 base, with 5 bases spanning the gap. The CDR3 spans 14 residues. Germline V gives CDR1 SGHTA, CDR2 FQGNSA. This CDR3 is CASSLAGGTDTQYF. CDR3 in DNA: TGTGCCAGCAGCTTAGCGGGGGGCACAGATACGCAGTATTTT.

The gene calls are TRBV5-6 and TRBJ1-4, with 11 bases lining up with TRBD1. The CDR3 runs to 15 residues. From germline, CDR1 is SGHDT and CDR2 YYEEEE. Trimming cost V 0 bases and J 8 bases; bases outside gene matches: 3. The DNA of the CDR3 is TGTGCCAGCAGCTTGGCGGGACAGGGGGAGGAAAAACTGTTTTTT. It translates to CASSLAGQGEEKLFF.

The chain uses TRBV12-3 or TRBV12-4 and TRBJ2-5; D gene uncertain. This CDR3 comprises 11 residues. Trimming cost V 6 bases and J 7 bases, with 9 bases left between them. Here the CDR3 DNA reads TGTGCCAGCAGCCGGGTAGGGACCCAGTACTTC. This encodes CASSRVGTQYF.

V gene TRBV6-6 combines with J gene TRBJ2-3; 10 nucleotides align to TRBD2. CDR3 length: 15 residues. The germline V gene encodes CDR1 MNHNY and CDR2 SVGAGI (reference sequence). The trim removed 6 bases at V and 4 bases at J, leaving 7 bases unmatched. In DNA form, the CDR3 reads TGTGCCAGCAGCCCAAGCGGGGGGGCCTCAGATACGCAGTATTTT. Translated: CASSPSGGASDTQYF.

V and J are TRBV7-9 and TRBJ1-4, with D uncertain. V lost 2 bases and J 0 bases, leaving 4 bases between the germline ends. The CDR3 totals 14 residues. The germline V gene encodes CDR1 SEHNR and CDR2 FQNEAQ (reference sequence). The CDR3 sequence is CASSLYATNEKLFF. The CDR3 nucleotides are TGTGCCAGCAGCTTATATGCAACTAATGAAAAACTGTTTTTT. Full variable domain (remainder filled in from reference TRBV7-9 and TRBJ1-4): DTGVSQNPRHKITKRGQNVTFRCDPISEHNRLYWYRQTLGQGPEFLTYFQNEAQLEKSRLLSDRFSAERPKGSFSTLEIQRTEQGDSAMYLCASSLYATNEKLFFGSGTQLSVL.